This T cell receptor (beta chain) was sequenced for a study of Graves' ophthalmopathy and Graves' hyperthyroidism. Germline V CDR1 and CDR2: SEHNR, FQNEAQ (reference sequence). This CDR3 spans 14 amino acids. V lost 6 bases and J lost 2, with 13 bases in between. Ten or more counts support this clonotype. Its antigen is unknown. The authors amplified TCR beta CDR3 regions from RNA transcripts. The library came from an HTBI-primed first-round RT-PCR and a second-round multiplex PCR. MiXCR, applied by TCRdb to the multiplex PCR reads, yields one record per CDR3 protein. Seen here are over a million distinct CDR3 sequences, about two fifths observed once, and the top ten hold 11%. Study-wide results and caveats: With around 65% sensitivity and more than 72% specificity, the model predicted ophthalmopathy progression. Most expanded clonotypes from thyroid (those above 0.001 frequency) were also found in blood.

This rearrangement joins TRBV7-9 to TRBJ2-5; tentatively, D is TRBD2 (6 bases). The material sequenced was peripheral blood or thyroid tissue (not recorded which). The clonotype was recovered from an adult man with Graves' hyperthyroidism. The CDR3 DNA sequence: TGTGCCAGCAGTCAGACTAGGTTACAAGAGACCCAGTACTTC. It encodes CASSQTRLQETQYF. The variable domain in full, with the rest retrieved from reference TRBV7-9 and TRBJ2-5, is DTGVSQNPRHKITKRGQNVTFRCDPISEHNRLYWYRQTLGQGPEFLTYFQNEAQLEKSRLLSDRFSAERPKGSFSTLEIQRTEQGDSAMYLCASSQTRLQETQYFGPGTRLLVL.